This T cell receptor beta chain was observed in a study of technical replicates of blood from a few donors. The CDR3 is 16 amino acids. Germline V gene data show CDR1 as LGHNA and CDR2 as YNFKEQ. The germline V and J ends were trimmed by 1 base and 0 bases, with 9 bases remaining between them. Libraries were prepared by immunoSEQ multiplex PCR; TCRdb keeps only in-frame clonotypes and omits some of them. This table has 55,000 to 75,000 clones, roughly 89% appearing once. This rearrangement joins TRBV4-2 to TRBJ2-2, with no clear D. The material sequenced was PBMCs. The receptor was isolated from a human donor in good health. Some clones in this sample may be carry-over from other donors' samples. The CDR3 nucleotides read TGTGCCAGCAGCCAAGTAGGTGGAGCGAACACCGGGGAGCTGTTTTTT. Protein: CASSQVGGANTGELFF.